This entry lists 22 T cell receptor beta chains sequenced from one sample in a study of blood T cell repertoires in COVID-19 (TCRdb year 2020). The method behind the library was the immunoSEQ multiplex PCR assay. Imported from immuneACCESS, the table was reduced by TCRdb to in-frame sequences with V and J called. These copies leave out some clones; in studies compared against another copy, an unresolved V gene accounts for under half, and the cause of the remainder is not known. The sample table contains 400,000 to 500,000 clones; only one count was recorded for more than 70% of them. The top ten constitute about 1.5% of the sample. Sequenced input: PBMCs or T cells enriched from blood (not recorded which). Every receptor here comes from a woman aged 18-35 years who had been exposed to COVID-19.

The chain is built from TRBV6-5 and TRBJ2-3; D might be TRBD2 (5 bases). Trimming removed 0 bases from V and 2 bases from J, with 12 bases in between. The CDR3 spans 16 residues. Germline values: CDR1 MNHEY, CDR2 SVGAGI. The chain's CDR3 is CASSYSSGPSTDTQYF. DNA of the CDR3: TGTGCCAGCAGTTACTCGAGCGGTCCCTCCACAGATACGCAGTATTTT.

This rearrangement joins TRBV28 to TRBJ2-5; 10 positions match TRBD1. Germline trimming cut 3 bases from V and 5 bases from J; bases unmatched to any gene: 15. The CDR3 length is 18 residues. The germline gives CDR1 MDHEN, CDR2 SYDVKM. DNA of the CDR3: TGTGCCAGCAGTTTCCCCCTAGCCTCGACAGGGGGCTTGGAGACCCAGTACTTC. This gives the protein CASSFPLASTGGLETQYF.

This chain uses TRBV4-3 with TRBJ2-7, with TRBD2 matching over 10 bases. The CDR3 length is 16 residues. V lost 3 bases, J lost 2 bases, and 7 bases stayed unmatched. Germline V CDR1 and CDR2: LGHNA, YSLEER. The CDR3 is CASSHERTSGPYEQYF. Here the CDR3 DNA reads TGCGCCAGCAGCCATGAGAGGACTAGCGGCCCCTACGAGCAGTACTTC.

V is TRBV27 and J is TRBJ2-3, with a possible D match to TRBD2 (5 bases). Trimming took off 3 bases at V and 3 bases at J, with 13 bases between the two ends. Germline-derived CDR1 and CDR2 are MNHEY and SMNVEV (reference sequence). The CDR3 consists of 15 residues. The CDR3 DNA sequence: TGTGCCAGCAGTTTTGAGAGGAGAGGGACAGATACGCAGTATTTT. Translated: CASSFERRGTDTQYF.

The V and J genes are TRBV18 and TRBJ2-1; TRBD2 might be the D (7 bases). Germline V gene data show CDR1 as KGHSH and CDR2 as LQKENI. With 7 bases removed from V and 4 bases from J, the gap between germline ends came to 17 bases. The CDR3 has 15 amino acids. Written as DNA, the CDR3 is TGTGCCAGCTTCTCAGGGAGGGGGTCGTACAATGAGCAGTTCTTC. This translates into CASFSGRGSYNEQFF. Full variable domain (outside the CDR3, taken from reference TRBV18 and TRBJ2-1): NAGVMQNPRHLVRRRGQEARLRCSPMKGHSHVYWYRQLPEEGLKFMVYLQKENIIDESGMPKERFSAEFPKEGPSILRIQQVVRGDSAAYFCASFSGRGSYNEQFFGPGTRLTVL.

J is TRBJ2-7 and V is TRBV7-2; 12 positions match TRBD2. The CDR3 sequence is 15 residues long. V lost 5 bases to trimming and J lost 7 bases; unmatched junction nucleotides: 9. Germline V gene sequence: CDR1 SGHTA, CDR2 FQGNSA. CDR3 sequence: CASSAQLAGGGEQYF. The CDR3 bases are TGTGCCAGCAGCGCGCAACTAGCGGGGGGAGGAGAGCAGTACTTC. Together with reference TRBV7-2 and TRBJ2-7, the CDR3 gives the full variable domain: GAGVSQSPSNKVTEKGKDVELRCDPISGHTALYWYRQSLGQGLEFLIYFQGNSAPDKSGLPSDRFSAERTGGSVSTLTIQRTQQEDSAVYLCASSAQLAGGGEQYFGPGTRLTVT.

Worth noting for this clone: The sample holds other DNA sequences that translate to the same CDR3. The CDR3 sequence: CASSKDRGANEKLFF. The CDR3, as DNA: TGCGCCAGCAGTAAAGACAGGGGCGCTAATGAAAAACTGTTTTTT. J is TRBJ1-4 and V is TRBV5-1, with 8 bases that match TRBD1. CDR1 and CDR2 (germline): SGHRS, YFSETQ. V lost 5 bases to trimming and J lost 3 bases; unmatched junction nucleotides: 6. There are 15 residues in the CDR3.

The V call is TRBV27, the J call TRBJ2-7; tentative D call: TRBD1 (6 bases). The CDR3 totals 12 residues. Germline values: CDR1 MNHEY, CDR2 SMNVEV (reference sequence). V dropped 3 bases and J dropped 7 bases, with 10 bases sitting between them. The CDR3 sequence: CASSLLRGEQYF. DNA of the CDR3: TGTGCCAGCAGTTTGTTAAGGGGGGAGCAGTACTTC.

V gene TRBV5-8 combines with J gene TRBJ2-3, with 10 positions matching TRBD1. The CDR3 length is 17 residues. The V gene's germline CDR1 is SGHTS and CDR2 YDEGEE. V was pared by 3 bases and J by 3 bases, with 10 bases of the junction left unmatched. The CDR3 DNA is TGTGCCAGCAGCTCAGATAGGACAGGGGGGGCGACAGATACGCAGTATTTT. This encodes CASSSDRTGGATDTQYF.

This clone was recorded a few times. This chain connects TRBV6-4 to TRBJ2-1; TRBD2 matches 9 bases. V lost 3 bases to trimming and J lost 6 bases; unmatched junction nucleotides: 6. The CDR3 loop spans 15 amino acids. Germline CDR1 and CDR2: MRHNA and SNTAGT. The CDR3 loop reads CASSEGGGASNEQFF. In DNA form, the CDR3 reads TGTGCCAGCAGTGAAGGCGGGGGGGCTTCCAATGAGCAGTTCTTC.

Written as DNA, the CDR3 is TGTGCCATCAGTGCGGGGAGGGCCACAGATACGCAGTATTTT. Protein: CAISAGRATDTQYF. J is TRBJ2-3 and V is TRBV10-3, with 7 positions matching TRBD2. The germline V gene encodes CDR1 ENHRY and CDR2 SYGVKD. V lost 4 bases, J lost 2 bases, and 3 bases stayed unmatched. The length of the CDR3 is 14 residues.

The chain's CDR3 is CASSSVDLSDEQFF. The DNA of the CDR3 is TGTGCCAGCAGTTCCGTCGACCTGAGCGATGAGCAGTTCTTC. This chain links TRBV6-2 or TRBV6-3 with TRBJ2-1; D gene unclear. The CDR3 extends over 14 amino acids. The germline gives CDR1 MNHEY, CDR2 SVGEGT. Trimming took 4 bases from V and 8 from J, leaving 15 bases between them.

For the CDR3, the DNA is TGTGCCAGCAGTTCGGACAGGGGAAATGAAAAACTGTTTTTT. Its protein product is CASSSDRGNEKLFF. The V gene is TRBV6-5, the J gene TRBJ1-4; 9 bases are a match to TRBD1. J gave up 5 bases and V 4 bases, and 2 bases lay outside the gene matches. Germline loops: CDR1 MNHEY, CDR2 SVGAGI. There are 14 residues in the CDR3.

This clone appeared a single time. The rearrangement links TRBV11-2 to TRBJ2-2; D gene uncertain. CDR1 and CDR2 from the germline V gene are SGHAT and FQNNGV. V gave up 1 base and J gave up 6 bases, with 12 bases separating them. This CDR3 has 15 residues. This CDR3 is CASSLGTHVAGELFF. CDR3 nucleotides: TGTGCCAGCAGCTTAGGTACTCATGTAGCCGGGGAGCTGTTTTTT.

V usage is TRBV7-3 and J usage is TRBJ2-5; D might be TRBD1 (6 bases). The CDR3 runs to 15 residues. The germline gives CDR1 SGHTA, CDR2 FQGTGA. Trimming removed 3 bases at V and 2 bases at J, with 13 bases between. The CDR3 bases are TGTGCCAGCAGCTTGTACCCGGGACAACAAGAGACCCAGTACTTC. Amino acids: CASSLYPGQQETQYF.

The CDR3 sequence: CATSGGRTGWTQYF. The CDR3 coding sequence is TGTGCCACCAGCGGAGGACGCACGGGATGGACCCAGTACTTC. The chain carries TRBV24-1 and TRBJ2-5; possible D gene TRBD2, 5 bases. Trimming removed 7 bases from V and 7 bases from J, with 18 bases in between. The germline gives CDR1 KGHDR, CDR2 SFDVKD. This CDR3 is 14 amino acids long.

This clone was picked up one time. The rearrangement joins TRBV27 to TRBJ2-5; D gene unclear. Between the trimmed V and J ends, which lost 3 bases and 2 bases, there was a span of 13 bases. The CDR3 has 15 amino acids. CDR1 and CDR2 from the germline V gene are MNHEY and SMNVEV (reference sequence). In nucleotides, the CDR3 is TGTGCCAGCAGTTTCAGGCGAGACCCACAAGAGACCCAGTACTTC. It encodes CASSFRRDPQETQYF.

V gene TRBV19 combines with J gene TRBJ1-1, with D perhaps matching TRBD1 (5 bases). The CDR3 sequence is 13 residues long. Between the trimmed V and J ends, which lost 6 bases and 4 bases, there was a span of 12 bases. From germline, CDR1 is LNHDA and CDR2 SQIVND (reference sequence). CDR3: CASSPRDGTEAFF. CDR3 DNA: TGTGCCAGTAGCCCGCGGGACGGCACTGAAGCTTTCTTT.

The chain links TRBV6-5 to TRBJ1-6, with 11 bases fitting TRBD1. V lost 8 bases and J lost 5; bases outside the gene matches: 5. There are 15 residues in the CDR3. CDR1 and CDR2 (germline): MNHEY, SVGAGI. Here the CDR3 DNA reads TGTGCCAGCCTAAGGACAGGGGGCAATAATTCACCCCTCCACTTT. Translation gives CASLRTGGNNSPLHF.

This clone occurred a few times. The V and J genes are TRBV28 and TRBJ1-5; 9 bases map to TRBD1. The CDR3 extends over 18 amino acids. Germline lookup yields CDR1 MDHEN and CDR2 SYDVKM. The J segment lost 7 bases and the V segment lost 8 bases, leaving 21 bases of the junction unmatched. CDR3 nucleotide sequence: TGTGCCAGCGAGGGGGGACTACGAGTGGGACAGGGCGACCAGCCCCAGCATTTT. Protein product: CASEGGLRVGQGDQPQHF.

CDR3 in amino acids: CASSPRTGNGFPNTIYF. The CDR3 nucleotides are TGTGCCAGCAGCCCCCGGACAGGGAACGGATTTCCCAACACCATATATTTT. The chain couples TRBV7-9 to TRBJ1-3, with 8 bases that match TRBD1. This CDR3 contains 17 residues. The germline V gene has CDR1 SEHNR and CDR2 FQNEAQ (reference sequence). Unmatched junction bases numbered 16, after V lost 5 bases and J lost 7 bases.

The rearrangement uses TRBV5-8 and TRBJ2-7, with 9 bases identical to TRBD2. The CDR3 is 18 amino acids. The V segment lost 1 base and the J segment 0 bases; nucleotides outside the gene matches: 11. CDR1 is SGHTS, CDR2 YDEGEE, per germline. CDR3 amino acids: CASSLLSSGGVSSYEQYF. CDR3 in DNA: TGTGCCAGCAGCTTGTTGAGTAGCGGGGGCGTTAGCTCCTACGAGCAGTACTTC. Supplemented by reference TRBV5-8 and TRBJ2-7, the full variable domain reads EAGVTQSPTHLIKTRGQQATLRCSPISGHTSVYWYQQALGLGLQFLLWYDEGEERNRGNFPPRFSGRQFPNYSSELNVNALELEDSALYLCASSLLSSGGVSSYEQYFGPGTRLTVT.